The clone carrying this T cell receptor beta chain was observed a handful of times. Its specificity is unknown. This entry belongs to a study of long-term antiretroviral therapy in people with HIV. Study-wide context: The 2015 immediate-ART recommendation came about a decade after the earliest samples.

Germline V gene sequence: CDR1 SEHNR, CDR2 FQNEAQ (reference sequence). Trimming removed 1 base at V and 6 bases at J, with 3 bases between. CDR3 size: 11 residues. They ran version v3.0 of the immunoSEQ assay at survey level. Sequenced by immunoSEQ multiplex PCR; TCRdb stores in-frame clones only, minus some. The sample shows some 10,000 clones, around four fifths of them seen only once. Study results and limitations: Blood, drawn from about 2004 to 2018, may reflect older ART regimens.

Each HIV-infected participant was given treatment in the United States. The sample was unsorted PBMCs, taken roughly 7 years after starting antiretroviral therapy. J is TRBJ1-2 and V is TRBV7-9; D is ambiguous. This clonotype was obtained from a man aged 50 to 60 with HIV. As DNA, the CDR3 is TGTGCCAGCAGCTTAGACAATGGCTACACCTTC. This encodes CASSLDNGYTF.